This TCR beta chain came from a study of blood T cells in healthy people across ages. The second PCR ran roughly 7 to 11 cycles with a sample-barcoded 5' primer and J-beta primers. TCRdb reanalysed the 5' RACE reads using MiXCR and keeps one entry per CDR3 protein. Of hundreds of thousands of distinct CDR3 sequences listed, 29% are singletons. Donors were healthy Caucasian individuals from Russia aged roughly 6 to 95. Trimming cost V 3 bases and J 0 bases, with 10 bases left between them. Germline V CDR1 and CDR2: SGHTA, FQGNSA. The CDR3 is 15 residues long. The sequence came from a woman of 80 years or more in good health. This sequence joins TRBV7-2 and TRBJ2-3; D is perhaps TRBD1 (5 bases). Input material: blood. CDR3 loop: CASSLMGRSTDTQYF. The CDR3 bases are TGTGCCAGCAGCTTGATGGGGCGGAGCACAGATACGCAGTATTTT. The full variable domain, with the rest looked up from reference TRBV7-2 and TRBJ2-3, is GAGVSQSPSNKVTEKGKDVELRCDPISGHTALYWYRQSLGQGLEFLIYFQGNSAPDKSGLPSDRFSAERTGGSVSTLTIQRTQQEDSAVYLCASSLMGRSTDTQYFGPGTRLTVL.